This TCR beta chain was sequenced for a study of CD8 T cells in ankylosing spondylitis. This clonotype has a handful of counts. Antigen: not known. Germline CDR1 is SGHRS and CDR2 is YFSETQ. V lost 1 base to trimming and J lost 7 bases, with 8 bases between them. The CDR3 is 13 residues long. TCRdb independently ran MiXCR on the 5' RACE reads; one entry per CDR3 protein. Of around 480,000 distinct CDR3 sequences in the sample, under 20% were seen once. Study-level results: Ankylosing spondylitis blood seemed to carry a telltale TCR beta motif made of roughly 8 highly homologous variants. Matched synovial fluid from ankylosing spondylitis patients was reported to be enriched for disease-linked clones.

The chain joins TRBV5-1 to TRBJ1-4; maybe TRBD1 (6 bases). Sequenced material: blood, either unsorted or a sorted T cell fraction (not recorded which). The sequence was obtained from a male donor with ankylosing spondylitis. The CDR3 is CASSLNRAEKLFF. The CDR3, as DNA: TGCGCCAGCAGCTTGAACAGGGCTGAAAAACTGTTTTTT.